One and the same sample provided the 14 T cell receptor beta chains below, sequenced in a study of T-cell memory formation after mild COVID-19. TCRdb analysed the 5' RACE reads with MiXCR anew, one entry per CDR3 protein. The table lists about 130,000 distinct CDR3 sequences, approximately 17% of them singletons. Sequenced sample: PBMCs or a T cell subset sorted from them (not recorded which). The origin of the receptors is a young man who had mild COVID-19 (a few samples of this study predate the infection). Cell type and time point are not known.

At least ten counts were recorded for this clonotype. The DNA for the CDR3 is TGCAGTGCTAGAAAACTCCTCCGGGGGAGGAAGGTTAATCAGCCCCAGCATTTT. Translating gives CSARKLLRGRKVNQPQHF. J is TRBJ1-5 and V is TRBV20-1, with D possibly matching TRBD1 (5 bases). V was shortened by 2 bases and J by 4 bases, with 24 bases between the two germline ends. The CDR3 spans 18 residues. CDR1 is DFQATT, CDR2 SNEGSKA, per germline (reference sequence).

This clonotype was seen only a few times. The chain uses TRBV12-3 or TRBV12-4 and TRBJ1-2; 11 nucleotides line up with TRBD1. This CDR3 spans 14 amino acids. V trimming: 6 bases; J trimming: 4 bases; junction bases outside the gene matches: 4. CDR3 in amino acids: CASRWTGGSYGYTF. The CDR3 coding sequence is TGTGCCAGCAGGTGGACAGGGGGCTCCTATGGCTACACCTTC.

In this sample, this clonotype turned up a few times. The J gene is TRBJ2-1, the V gene TRBV5-1; possibly TRBD1 or TRBD2 for D (5 bases each). CDR3 length: 15 residues. The germline V gene has CDR1 SGHRS and CDR2 YFSETQ. The ends were cut back, 4 bases at V and 4 bases at J, with 15 bases in the middle. The CDR3 reads CASSPPGQGYNEQFF. The CDR3 DNA follows: TGCGCCAGCAGCCCCCCGGGGCAGGGATACAATGAGCAGTTCTTC.

This clonotype was seen only a few times. The chain couples TRBV6-6 to TRBJ2-5; no definite D call. V lost 6 bases and J 6 bases, leaving 8 bases between the germline ends. The germline V gene encodes CDR1 MNHNY and CDR2 SVGAGI (reference sequence). This CDR3 is 11 amino acids long. The CDR3 is CASSQEKTQYF. As DNA, the CDR3 is TGTGCCAGCAGCCAGGAGAAGACCCAGTACTTC.

V is TRBV20-1 and J is TRBJ1-5, with TRBD1 matching 7 bases. V was clipped by 3 bases and J by 3 bases; unmatched bases: 5. CDR1 is DFQATT, CDR2 SNEGSKA, per germline (reference sequence). The CDR3 length is 14 residues. The CDR3 protein is CSARGGTVNQPQHF. DNA for the CDR3: TGCAGTGCTAGGGGGGGGACAGTCAATCAGCCCCAGCATTTT.

This clonotype was seen ten or more times. The rearrangement joins TRBV5-1 to TRBJ2-5, with D perhaps given as TRBD1 or TRBD2 (5 bases each). CDR1 SGHRS and CDR2 YFSETQ come from the germline V gene. Trimming pared 5 bases from V and 2 bases from J, leaving 10 bases between. CDR3 length: 13 amino acids. In nucleotides, the CDR3 is TGCGCCAGCAGGTCGGGGCCTCAAGAGACCCAGTACTTC. Translation gives CASRSGPQETQYF.

This clonotype was recorded a few times. This sequence joins TRBV20-1 and TRBJ1-3; weak D call: TRBD1 (5 bases). Germline V gene lookup returns CDR1 DFQATT and CDR2 SNEGSKA (reference sequence). This CDR3 has 13 residues. V was shortened by 4 bases and J by 7 bases, with 14 bases between the two germline ends. CDR3 DNA sequence: TGCAGTGCTATCGAGAAGGGGAGGAACACCATATATTTT. Amino acids: CSAIEKGRNTIYF.

This clonotype was detected a few times. V and J are TRBV18 and TRBJ1-6, with D possibly TRBD1 on 5 matching bases. The germline CDR1 and CDR2 sequences are KGHSH and LQKENI. The germline V and J ends were trimmed by 4 bases and 4 bases, with 11 bases remaining between them. This CDR3 is built from 15 residues. In nucleotides, the CDR3 is TGTGCCAGCTCACACCGGGACGGATATAATTCACCCCTCCACTTT. It is translated as CASSHRDGYNSPLHF.

This clonotype was recorded many times. The rearrangement links TRBV20-1 to TRBJ2-1, with 7 positions matching TRBD2. With V trimmed by 2 bases and J by 1 base, 8 bases remained unmatched. Germline loops: CDR1 DFQATT, CDR2 SNEGSKA (reference sequence). CDR3 length equals 16 residues. CDR3: CSARPSTGLSYNEQFF. The DNA for the CDR3 is TGCAGTGCTAGACCATCGACGGGACTATCCTACAATGAGCAGTTCTTC.

The table lists this clonotype with many counts. The chain uses TRBV5-1 and TRBJ2-5, with 9 nucleotides matching TRBD1. Per germline, CDR1 SGHRS and CDR2 YFSETQ. The V gene end was trimmed by 7 bases and the J gene end by 4 bases; junction bases not matched to a gene: 11. This CDR3 contains 15 residues. The CDR3 DNA follows: TGCGCCAGCCGTCCAGCCGGGACAGGGTTAGAGACCCAGTACTTC. Amino acid sequence: CASRPAGTGLETQYF. Supplemented by reference TRBV5-1 and TRBJ2-5, the full variable domain reads KAGVTQTPRYLIKTRGQQVTLSCSPISGHRSVSWYQQTPGQGLQFLFEYFSETQRNKGNFPGRFSGRQFSNSRSEMNVSTLELGDSALYLCASRPAGTGLETQYFGPGTRLLVL.

The rearrangement joins TRBV7-2 to TRBJ2-7; D unresolved. The CDR3 has 12 residues. Germline loops: CDR1 SGHTA, CDR2 FQGNSA. The germline V and J ends were trimmed by 5 bases and 1 base, with 6 bases remaining between them. CDR3 residues: CASSVNSYEQYF. DNA of the CDR3: TGTGCCAGCAGCGTCAATTCCTACGAGCAGTACTTC.

This clonotype was observed a few times. The genes are TRBV5-1 and TRBJ2-1; 8 bases fit TRBD2. The J segment lost 4 bases and the V segment lost 4 bases, leaving 10 bases of the junction unmatched. Looked up from germline, CDR1 is SGHRS and CDR2 is YFSETQ. The CDR3 contains 16 residues. Written as DNA, the CDR3 is TGCGCCAGCAGCAGGACTTTAGCGGGGCTATACAATGAGCAGTTCTTC. This translates into CASSRTLAGLYNEQFF.

This clonotype was detected a few times. The chain links TRBV12-3 or TRBV12-4 to TRBJ1-1; D might be TRBD1 (6 bases). The CDR3 is made up of 12 amino acids. The V and J ends lost 4 bases and 12 bases respectively, with 15 bases between them. The CDR3: CASSWGGRGSFF. CDR3 sequence (DNA): TGTGCCAGCAGTTGGGGGGGGCGAGGGTCTTTCTTT.

V is TRBV5-1 and J is TRBJ1-5; D remains unclear. There are 14 residues in the CDR3. CDR1 and CDR2 (germline): SGHRS, YFSETQ. Deletions cut 6 bases from V and 1 base from J, with 11 bases between. Written as DNA, the CDR3 is TGCGCCAGCAAACCTGGACCGAGCAATCAGCCCCAGCATTTT. Translated: CASKPGPSNQPQHF.